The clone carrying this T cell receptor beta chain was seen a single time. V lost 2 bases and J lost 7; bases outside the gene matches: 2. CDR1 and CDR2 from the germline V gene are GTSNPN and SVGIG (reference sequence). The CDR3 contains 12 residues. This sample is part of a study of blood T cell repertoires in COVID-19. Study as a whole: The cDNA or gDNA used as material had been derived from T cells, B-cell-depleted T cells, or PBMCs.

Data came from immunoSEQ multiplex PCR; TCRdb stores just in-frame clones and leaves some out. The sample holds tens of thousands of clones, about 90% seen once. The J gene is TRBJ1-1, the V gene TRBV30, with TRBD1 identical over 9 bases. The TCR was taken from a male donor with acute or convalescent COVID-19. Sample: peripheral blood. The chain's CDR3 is CAWSQGQGEAFF. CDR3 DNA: TGTGCCTGGAGTCAGGGACAGGGTGAAGCTTTCTTT. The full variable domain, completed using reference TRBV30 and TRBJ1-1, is SQTIHQWPATLVQPVGSPLSLECTVEGTSNPNLYWYRQAAGRGLQLLFYSVGIGQISSEVPQNLSASRPQDRQFILSSKKLLLSDSGFYLCAWSQGQGEAFFGQGTRLTVV.